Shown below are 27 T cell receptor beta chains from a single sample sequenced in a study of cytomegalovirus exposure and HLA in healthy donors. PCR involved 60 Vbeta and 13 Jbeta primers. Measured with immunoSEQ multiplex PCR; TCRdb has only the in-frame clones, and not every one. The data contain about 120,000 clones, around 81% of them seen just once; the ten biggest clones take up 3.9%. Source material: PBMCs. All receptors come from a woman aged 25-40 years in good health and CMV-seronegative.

The CDR3 is CASSDKAGGPDNEQFF. The CDR3 DNA sequence: TGTGCCAGCAGTGATAAAGCGGGAGGGCCGGACAATGAGCAGTTCTTC. The V gene is TRBV6-1, the J gene TRBJ2-1; 10 nucleotides agree with TRBD2. The CDR3 contains 16 residues. Germline assignment: CDR1 MNHNS and CDR2 SASEGT. J was trimmed by 5 bases and V by 3 bases; bases with no gene match: 7.

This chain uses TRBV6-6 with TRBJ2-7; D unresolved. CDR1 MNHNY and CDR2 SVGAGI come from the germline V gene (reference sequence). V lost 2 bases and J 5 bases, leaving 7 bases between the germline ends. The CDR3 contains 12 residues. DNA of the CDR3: TGTGCCAGCAGTTACGCCACGGACGAGCAGTACTTC. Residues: CASSYATDEQYF.

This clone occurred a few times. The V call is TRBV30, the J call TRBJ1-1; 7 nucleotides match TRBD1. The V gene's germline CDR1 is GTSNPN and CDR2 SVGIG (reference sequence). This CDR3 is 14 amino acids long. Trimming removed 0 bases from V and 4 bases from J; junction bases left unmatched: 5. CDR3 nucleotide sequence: TGTGCCTGGAGTGTTAAGGGGGCATCCACTGAAGCTTTCTTT. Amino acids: CAWSVKGASTEAFF.

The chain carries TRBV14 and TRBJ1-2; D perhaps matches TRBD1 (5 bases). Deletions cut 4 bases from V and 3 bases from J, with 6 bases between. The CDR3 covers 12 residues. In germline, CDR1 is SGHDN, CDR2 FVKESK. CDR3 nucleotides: TGTGCCAGCAGCCCAGGGTACTATGGCTACACCTTC. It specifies CASSPGYYGYTF.

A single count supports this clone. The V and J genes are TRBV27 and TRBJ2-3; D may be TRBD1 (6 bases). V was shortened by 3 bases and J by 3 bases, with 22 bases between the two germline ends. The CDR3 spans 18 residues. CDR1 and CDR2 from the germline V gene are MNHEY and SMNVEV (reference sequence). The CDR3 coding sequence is TGTGCCAGCAGTTTCTATAACAGGCAACAACAGGGTACAGATACGCAGTATTTT. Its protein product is CASSFYNRQQQGTDTQYF.

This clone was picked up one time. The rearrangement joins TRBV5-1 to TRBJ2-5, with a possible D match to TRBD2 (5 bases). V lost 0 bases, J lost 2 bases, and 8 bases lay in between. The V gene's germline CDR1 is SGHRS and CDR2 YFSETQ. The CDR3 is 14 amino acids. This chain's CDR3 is CASSLGGNQETQYF. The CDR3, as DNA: TGCGCCAGCAGCTTGGGAGGGAATCAAGAGACCCAGTACTTC.

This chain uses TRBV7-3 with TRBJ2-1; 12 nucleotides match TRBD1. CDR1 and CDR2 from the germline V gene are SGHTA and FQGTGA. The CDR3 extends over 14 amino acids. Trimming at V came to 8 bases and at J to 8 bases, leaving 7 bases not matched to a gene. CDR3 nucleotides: TGTGCCAGCGGACGGGACAGGGGGCCCGATGAGCAGTTCTTC. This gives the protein CASGRDRGPDEQFF.

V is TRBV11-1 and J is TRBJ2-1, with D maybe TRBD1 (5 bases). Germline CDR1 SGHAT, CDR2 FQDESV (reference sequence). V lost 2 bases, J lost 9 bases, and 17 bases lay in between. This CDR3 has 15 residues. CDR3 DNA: TGTGCCAGCAGCTTACGCGGTCCAAGGGGAAGTGAGCAGTTCTTC. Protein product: CASSLRGPRGSEQFF.

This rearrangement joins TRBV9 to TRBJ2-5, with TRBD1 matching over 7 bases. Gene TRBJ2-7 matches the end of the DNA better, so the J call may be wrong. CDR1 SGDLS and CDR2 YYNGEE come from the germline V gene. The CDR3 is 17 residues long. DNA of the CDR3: TGTGCCAGCAGCGTAGGGGCTGGGACAGCAAGCTCCTACGAGCAGTACTTC. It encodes CASSVGAGTASSYEQYF.

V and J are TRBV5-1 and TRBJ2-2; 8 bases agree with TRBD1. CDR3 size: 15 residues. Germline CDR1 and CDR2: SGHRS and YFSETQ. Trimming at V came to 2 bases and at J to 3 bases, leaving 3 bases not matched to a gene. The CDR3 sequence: CASSLGQGHTGELFF. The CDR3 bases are TGCGCCAGCAGCTTAGGACAGGGCCACACCGGGGAGCTGTTTTTT.

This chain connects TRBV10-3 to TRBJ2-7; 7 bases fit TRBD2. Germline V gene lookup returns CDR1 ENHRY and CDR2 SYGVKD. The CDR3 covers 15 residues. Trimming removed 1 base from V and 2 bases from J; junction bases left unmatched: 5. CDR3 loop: CAISEFVGGTYEQYF. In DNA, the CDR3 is TGTGCCATCAGTGAGTTCGTGGGAGGGACCTACGAGCAGTACTTC.

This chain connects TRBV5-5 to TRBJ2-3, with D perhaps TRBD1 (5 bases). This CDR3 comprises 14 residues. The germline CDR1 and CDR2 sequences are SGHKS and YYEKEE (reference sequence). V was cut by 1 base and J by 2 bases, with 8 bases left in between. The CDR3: CASSLFGATDTQYF. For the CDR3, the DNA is TGTGCCAGCAGCTTGTTTGGGGCCACAGATACGCAGTATTTT.

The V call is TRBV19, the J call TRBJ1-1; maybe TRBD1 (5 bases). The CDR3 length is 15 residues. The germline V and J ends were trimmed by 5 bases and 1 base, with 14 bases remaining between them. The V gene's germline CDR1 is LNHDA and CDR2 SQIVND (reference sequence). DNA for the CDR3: TGTGCCAGTAGTGATCCGGGACTCACGAACACTGAAGCTTTCTTT. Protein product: CASSDPGLTNTEAFF. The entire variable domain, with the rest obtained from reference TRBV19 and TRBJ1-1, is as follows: DGGITQSPKYLFRKEGQNVTLSCEQNLNHDAMYWYRQDPGQGLRLIYYSQIVNDFQKGDIAEGYSVSREKKESFPLTVTSAQKNPTAFYLCASSDPGLTNTEAFFGQGTRLTVV.

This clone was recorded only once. DNA for the CDR3: TGTGCCAGCAGTTCAGGGACACGGTTGAACGAGCAGTACTTC. Residues: CASSSGTRLNEQYF. The chain has TRBV27 and TRBJ2-7; weak D call: TRBD1 (6 bases). This CDR3 comprises 14 residues. CDR1 is MNHEY and CDR2 is SMNVEV in the germline V gene (reference sequence). The V end lost 4 bases, the J end lost 5 bases, and 15 bases lay between the germline ends.

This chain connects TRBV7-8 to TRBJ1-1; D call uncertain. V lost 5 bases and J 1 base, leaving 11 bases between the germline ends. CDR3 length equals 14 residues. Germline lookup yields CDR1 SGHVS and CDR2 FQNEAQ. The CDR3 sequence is CASSREGRNTEAFF. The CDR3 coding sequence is TGTGCCAGCAGCAGGGAAGGGAGGAACACTGAAGCTTTCTTT.

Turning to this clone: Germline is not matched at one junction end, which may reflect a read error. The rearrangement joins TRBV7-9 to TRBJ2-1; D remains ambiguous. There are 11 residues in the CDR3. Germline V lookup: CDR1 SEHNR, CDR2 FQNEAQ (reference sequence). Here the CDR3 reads CSSSRGNEQFF. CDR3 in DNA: TGTTCCAGCAGCCGCGGTAATGAGCAGTTCTTC. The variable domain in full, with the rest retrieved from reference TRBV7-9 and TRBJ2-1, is DTGVSQNPRHKITKRGQNVTFRCDPISEHNRLYWYRQTLGQGPEFLTYFQNEAQLEKSRLLSDRFSAERPKGSFSTLEIQRTEQGDSAMYLCSSSRGNEQFFGPGTRLTVL.

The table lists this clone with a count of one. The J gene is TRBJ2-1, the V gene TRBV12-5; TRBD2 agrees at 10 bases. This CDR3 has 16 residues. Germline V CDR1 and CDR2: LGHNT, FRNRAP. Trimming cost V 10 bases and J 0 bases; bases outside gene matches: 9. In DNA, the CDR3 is TGTGCTACGGCTAGCGGGGGATCGAGCTCCTACAATGAGCAGTTCTTC. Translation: CATASGGSSSYNEQFF.

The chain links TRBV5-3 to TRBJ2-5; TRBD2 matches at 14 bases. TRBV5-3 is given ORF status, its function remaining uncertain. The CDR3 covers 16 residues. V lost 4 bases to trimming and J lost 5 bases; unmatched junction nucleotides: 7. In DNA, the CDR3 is TGTGCCAGAAGCCTACGGACTAGCGGGAGGTGGGAGACCCAGTACTTC. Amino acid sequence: CARSLRTSGRWETQYF.

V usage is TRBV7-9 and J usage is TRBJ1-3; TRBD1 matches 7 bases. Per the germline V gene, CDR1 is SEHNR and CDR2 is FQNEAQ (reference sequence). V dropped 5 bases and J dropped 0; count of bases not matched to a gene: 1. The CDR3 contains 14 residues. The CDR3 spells CASSRTGSGNTIYF. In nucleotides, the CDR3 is TGTGCCAGCAGCCGGACAGGCTCTGGAAACACCATATATTTT.

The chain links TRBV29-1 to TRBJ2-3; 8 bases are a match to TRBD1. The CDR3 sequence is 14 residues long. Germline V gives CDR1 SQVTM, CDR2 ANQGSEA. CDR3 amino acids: CTTAGGQGSDTQYF. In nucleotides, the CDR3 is TGCACTACCGCAGGGGGCCAAGGGTCTGATACGCAGTATTTT.

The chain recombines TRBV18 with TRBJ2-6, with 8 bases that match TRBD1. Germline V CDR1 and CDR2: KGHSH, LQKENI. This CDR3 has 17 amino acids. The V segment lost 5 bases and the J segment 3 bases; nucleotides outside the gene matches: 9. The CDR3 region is CASSASQGAGGANVLTF. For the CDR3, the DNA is TGTGCCAGCTCAGCCTCTCAGGGGGCCGGTGGGGCCAACGTCCTGACTTTC.

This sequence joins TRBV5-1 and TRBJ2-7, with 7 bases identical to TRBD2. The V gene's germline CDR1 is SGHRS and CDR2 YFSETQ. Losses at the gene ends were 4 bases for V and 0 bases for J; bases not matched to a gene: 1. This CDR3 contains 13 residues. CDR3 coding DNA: TGCGCCAGCAGCAGCGGGGTCTCCTACGAGCAGTACTTC. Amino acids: CASSSGVSYEQYF.

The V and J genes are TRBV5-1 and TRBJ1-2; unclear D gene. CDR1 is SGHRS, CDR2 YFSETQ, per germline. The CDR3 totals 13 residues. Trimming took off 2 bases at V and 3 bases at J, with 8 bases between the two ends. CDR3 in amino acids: CASSFDGDYGYTF. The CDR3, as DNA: TGCGCCAGCAGCTTCGACGGGGACTATGGCTACACCTTC.

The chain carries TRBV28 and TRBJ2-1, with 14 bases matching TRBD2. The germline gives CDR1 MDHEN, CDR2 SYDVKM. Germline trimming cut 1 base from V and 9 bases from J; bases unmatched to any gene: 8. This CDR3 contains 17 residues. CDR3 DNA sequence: TGTGCCAGCAGTTTATCCTCACCGGGACTAGCGGGAGCTGAGCAGTTCTTC. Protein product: CASSLSSPGLAGAEQFF.

CDR3 loop: CASSLFSGFNTGELFF. DNA for the CDR3: TGTGCCAGCAGTTTATTCTCAGGGTTCAACACCGGGGAGCTGTTTTTT. The rearrangement joins TRBV27 to TRBJ2-2, with TRBD1 as a possible D gene (5 bases). The CDR3 has 16 residues. V lost 1 base and J 2 bases, leaving 11 bases between the germline ends. Germline loops: CDR1 MNHEY, CDR2 SMNVEV (reference sequence).

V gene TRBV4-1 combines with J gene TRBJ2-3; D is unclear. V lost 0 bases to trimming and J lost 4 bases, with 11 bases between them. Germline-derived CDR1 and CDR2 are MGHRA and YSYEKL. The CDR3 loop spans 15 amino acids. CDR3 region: CASSQESVSADTQYF. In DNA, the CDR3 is TGCGCCAGCAGCCAAGAGAGCGTCTCCGCAGATACGCAGTATTTT.

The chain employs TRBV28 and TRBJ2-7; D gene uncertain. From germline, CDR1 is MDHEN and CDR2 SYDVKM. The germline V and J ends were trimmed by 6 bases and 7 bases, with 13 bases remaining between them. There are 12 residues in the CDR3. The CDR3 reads CASSPVRLEQYF. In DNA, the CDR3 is TGTGCCAGCAGCCCCGTACGGTTGGAGCAGTACTTC.